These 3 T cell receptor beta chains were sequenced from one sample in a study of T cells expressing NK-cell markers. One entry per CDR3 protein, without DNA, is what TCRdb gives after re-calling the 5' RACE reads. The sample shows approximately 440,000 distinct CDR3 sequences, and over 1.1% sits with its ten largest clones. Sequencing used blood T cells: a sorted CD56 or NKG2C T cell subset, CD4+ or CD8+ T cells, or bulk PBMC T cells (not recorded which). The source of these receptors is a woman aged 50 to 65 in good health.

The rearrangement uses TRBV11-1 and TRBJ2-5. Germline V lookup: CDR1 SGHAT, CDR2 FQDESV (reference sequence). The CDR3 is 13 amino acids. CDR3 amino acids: CASSRRRQETQYF.

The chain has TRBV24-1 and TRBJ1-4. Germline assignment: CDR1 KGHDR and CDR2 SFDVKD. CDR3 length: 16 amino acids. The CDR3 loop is CATSDNDGARDEKLFF.

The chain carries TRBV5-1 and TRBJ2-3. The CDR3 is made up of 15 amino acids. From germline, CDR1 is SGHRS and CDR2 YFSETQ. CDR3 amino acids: CASSLAGWETDTQYF.